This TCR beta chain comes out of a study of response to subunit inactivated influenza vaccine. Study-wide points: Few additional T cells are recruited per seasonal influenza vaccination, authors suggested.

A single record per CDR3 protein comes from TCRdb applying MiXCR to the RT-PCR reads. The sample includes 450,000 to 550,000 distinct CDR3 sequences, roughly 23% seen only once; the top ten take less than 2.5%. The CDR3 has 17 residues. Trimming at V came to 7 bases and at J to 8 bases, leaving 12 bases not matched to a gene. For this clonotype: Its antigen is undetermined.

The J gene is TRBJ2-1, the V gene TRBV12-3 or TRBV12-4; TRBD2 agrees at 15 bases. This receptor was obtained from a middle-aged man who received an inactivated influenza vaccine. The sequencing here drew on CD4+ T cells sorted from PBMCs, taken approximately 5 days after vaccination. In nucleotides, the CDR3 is TGTGCCAGCATCTGGGGCATCGGGACTAGCGGGAGGCATGAGCAGTTCTTC. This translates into CASIWGIGTSGRHEQFF.